Listed below are T cell receptor beta chains from one sample, sequenced in a study of cytomegalovirus exposure and HLA in healthy donors. Profiling relied on immunoSEQ multiplex PCR, and the TCRdb table lists in-frame clones only, not all of them. In the table there are about 160,000 clones, around 72% of which are singletons. The sample consisted of PBMCs. Receptors were obtained from a man aged 40-50 years in good health and CMV-seropositive. Both conserved end residues are part of each CDR3. Each record gives: clone size, V gene, CDR3 length, D gene, J gene, CDR3 DNA, CDR3 protein. D genes are given only for firm matches. Clone size is shown for a subset of rows, as once, few, many or a class of expanded clone.

-,TRBV27,12,-,TRBJ1-2,TGTGCCAGCAGGTCTTGGGCTGGAGGCTACACCTTC,CASRSWAGGYTF
once,TRBV7-9,12,-,TRBJ2-3,TGTGCCAGCAGCCCGAGCACAGATACGCAGTATTTT,CASSPSTDTQYF
-,TRBV18,17,-,TRBJ1-6,TGTGCCAGCTCACCAAACATGGGAGCCCCAATCGTTTCACCCCTCCACTTT,CASSPNMGAPIVSPLHF
-,TRBV18,12,-,TRBJ1-4,TGTGCCAGCTCACCGACGGAGGAAAAACTGTTTTTT,CASSPTEEKLFF
-,TRBV7-2,13,-,TRBJ2-2,-,CASSPLRAGELFF
once,TRBV2,15,-,TRBJ1-5,TGTGCCAGCAGTGATCGGGGGATAGGCAATCAGCCCCAGCATTTT,CASSDRGIGNQPQHF
-,TRBV5-4,14,TRBD1,TRBJ2-5,TGTGCCTCCATAGGCCCGGGACAGGGAAAGACCCAGTACTTC,CASIGPGQGKTQYF
once,TRBV5-5,11,-,TRBJ2-7,TGTGCCAGCAGCTCCGCCTACGAGCAGTACTTC,CASSSAYEQYF
once,TRBV10-2,13,-,TRBJ2-1,TGCGCCAGCAGTGGATCGGGGTGGGATGAGCAGTTCTTC,CASSGSGWDEQFF
-,TRBV7-8,13,TRBD1,TRBJ1-2,TGTGCCAGCAGCTTGGGGACAGGGAATGAAGACACCTTC,CASSLGTGNEDTF
-,TRBV5-1,14,TRBD1,TRBJ1-4,TGCGCCAGCAGCCACGGACAGGGAAATGAAAAACTGTTTTTT,CASSHGQGNEKLFF
-,TRBV5-6,17,TRBD1,TRBJ1-2,TGTGCCAGCAGCTTCCTACGACAGGGGGCGAGTAACTATGGCTACACCTTC,CASSFLRQGASNYGYTF
-,TRBV7-6,20,TRBD1,TRBJ1-5,TGTGCCAGCAGCTTGGGGGCCGGACAGGGGGGATCCAATAGCAATCAGCCCCAGCATTTT,CASSLGAGQGGSNSNQPQHF
few,TRBV10-3,15,TRBD1,TRBJ1-5,TGTGCCATCAGCCCCGGGACAGGGGGCAATCAGCCCCAGCATTTT,CAISPGTGGNQPQHF
-,TRBV11-3,13,-,TRBJ2-7,TGTGCCAGCAGCCCGCGACTAGAAGGCGAGCAGTACTTC,CASSPRLEGEQYF
-,TRBV7-2,14,-,TRBJ1-5,TGTGCCAGCAGCTTATCCGTCCCCAATCAGCCCCAGCATTTT,CASSLSVPNQPQHF
-,TRBV7-9,13,-,TRBJ1-1,TGTGCCACCTCTCAGGGGTCGAACACTGAAGCTTTCTTT,CATSQGSNTEAFF
-,TRBV2,12,-,TRBJ2-5,TGTGCCAGCAAGGGAAGCGGGGAGACCCAGTACTTC,CASKGSGETQYF
few,TRBV12-5,16,-,TRBJ1-1,TGTGCTAGTGGTTTGGTGCTGGGAAGGAGGGACACTGAAGCTTTCTTT,CASGLVLGRRDTEAFF
-,TRBV7-2,16,TRBD2,TRBJ2-2,TGTGCCAGCAGCTTAGGTGGCGGGGGGGGCCACGGGGAGCTGTTTTTT,CASSLGGGGGHGELFF
-,TRBV7-9,15,-,TRBJ2-7,TGTGCCAGCAGCTTAGCGGGTCCCAGGGTCCACGAGCAGTACTTC,CASSLAGPRVHEQYF
-,TRBV7-9,15,TRBD1,TRBJ2-1,TGTGCCAGCAGCCCCCGACAGGGTGCCTACAATGAGCAGTTCTTC,CASSPRQGAYNEQFF
few,TRBV11-2,13,TRBD1,TRBJ1-2,TGTGCCAGCAGCTTAACACAGGGGAATGGCTACACCTTC,CASSLTQGNGYTF
-,TRBV18,18,TRBD1,TRBJ1-1,TGTGCCAGCTCACACCTGGGGCCAGGGGGCGCCTCGAACACTGAAGCTTTCTTT,CASSHLGPGGASNTEAFF
few,TRBV5-1,16,TRBD1,TRBJ1-1,TGCGCCAGCAGCTCGGGGGGGACAGGGTGGGACACTGAAGCTTTCTTT,CASSSGGTGWDTEAFF
-,TRBV19,15,-,TRBJ1-5,TGTGCCAGTAGCCGCGTTGGAGGAGATAGGCAGCCCCAGCATTTT,CASSRVGGDRQPQHF
-,TRBV15,15,-,TRBJ2-3,TGTGCCACCAGCAGAGAGCGGGTATTCTCGGGTACGCAGTATTTT,CATSRERVFSGTQYF
-,TRBV5-6,16,TRBD2,TRBJ2-3,TGTGCCAGCAGCTTGGGGGCTAGCGGGGGAGGAGATACGCAGTATTTT,CASSLGASGGGDTQYF
-,TRBV19,13,TRBD1,TRBJ2-3,TGTGCCAGTAGTACCGACAGGGTTGATACGCAGTATTTT,CASSTDRVDTQYF
-,TRBV5-6,15,TRBD2,TRBJ2-5,TGTGCCAGCAGCGGGGAGGGCGGGGGGAAAGAGACCCAGTACTTC,CASSGEGGGKETQYF
once,TRBV6-1,17,-,TRBJ2-1,TGTGCCAGCAGTGGACGGCCGGACGGGAGCTCCTACAATGAGCAGTTCTTC,CASSGRPDGSSYNEQFF
-,TRBV7-9,11,-,TRBJ2-7,TGTGCCAGCAGCTTAGGGAGGGAGCAGTACTTC,CASSLGREQYF
-,TRBV14,13,-,TRBJ2-1,TGTGCCAGCAGCCAAGATGCCCCAGGTCAGCAGTTCTTC,CASSQDAPGQQFF